In this sample, the clone carrying this T cell receptor (beta chain) turned up a few times. This entry comes from a study of blood T cells in healthy people across ages. The V end was cut by 4 bases, the J end by 2 bases, with 12 bases between. This CDR3 has 13 amino acids. Germline V gives CDR1 DFQATT, CDR2 SNEGSKA (reference sequence). Russia was home to the donors, healthy Caucasian individuals aged 6 to 90. With each sample, at least 6 micrograms of total RNA were extracted. A sample-barcoded 5' primer and a J-beta primer mix were used in a second PCR of roughly 6 to 12 cycles. TCRdb itself ran the 5' RACE reads through MiXCR, one entry per CDR3 protein. Of approximately 800,000 distinct CDR3 sequences listed, 20% to 25% are singletons. The same sample was also used in a study of T cells of mothers and their children. This second study notes: Slightly higher, non-significant overlap characterized related mother-child pairs relative to unrelated pairs.

The sequenced material came from blood. The V and J genes are TRBV20-1 and TRBJ2-7; D is undetermined. This TCR came from a boy aged 5-17 years in good health. DNA for the CDR3: TGCAGTGCTACAACAGCCCGGACCTACGAGCAGTACTTC. Encoded protein: CSATTARTYEQYF.